The clone carrying this TCR beta chain has only a few counts. Germline loops: CDR1 SGDLS, CDR2 YYNGEE. The CDR3 has 16 residues. Trimming took 4 bases from V and 3 from J; bases not matched to a gene: 11. Sequencing was performed with immunoSEQ multiplex PCR; in TCRdb, only in-frame clones are kept and a portion is missing. The repertoire holds approximately 100,000 clones, over 65% seen once, with roughly 24% in the top ten. These data come from a study of shared clonotypes between healthy human individuals. V and J are TRBV9 and TRBJ2-3; 7 bases match TRBD2. The sequence was obtained from a woman in her 30s in good health. Sequencing was done on a sample of memory CD8+ T cells sorted from blood. Documented subset: CD45RO+ cells pooled with CCR7-negative TemRA cells. The CDR3 reads CASSSLAAGGTDTQYF. In DNA form, the CDR3 reads TGTGCCAGCAGCAGTTTAGCGGCCGGGGGGACAGATACGCAGTATTTT.